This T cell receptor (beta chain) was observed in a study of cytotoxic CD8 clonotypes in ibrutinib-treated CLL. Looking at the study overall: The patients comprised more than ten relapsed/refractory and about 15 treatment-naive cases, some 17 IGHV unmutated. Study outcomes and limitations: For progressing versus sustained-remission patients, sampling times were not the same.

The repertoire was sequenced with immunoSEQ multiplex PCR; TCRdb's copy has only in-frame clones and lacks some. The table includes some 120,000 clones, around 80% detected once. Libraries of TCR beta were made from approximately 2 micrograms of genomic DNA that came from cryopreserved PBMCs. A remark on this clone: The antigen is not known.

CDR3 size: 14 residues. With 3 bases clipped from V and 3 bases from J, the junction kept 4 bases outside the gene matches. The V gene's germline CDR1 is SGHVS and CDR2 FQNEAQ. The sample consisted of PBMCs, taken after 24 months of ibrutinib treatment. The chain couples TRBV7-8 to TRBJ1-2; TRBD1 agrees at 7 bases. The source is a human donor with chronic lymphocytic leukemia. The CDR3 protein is CASSFGRGDYGYTF. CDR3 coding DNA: TGTGCCAGCAGCTTCGGCAGGGGGGACTATGGCTACACCTTC.